This T cell receptor beta chain originates from a study of regulatory T cells in long-lasting Graves disease. Building of the TCR beta libraries involved iRepertoire HTBI primers and Arm-PCR of CDR3 regions. In the original processing: Sample data revealed about 62 TRBV and 12 to 15 TRBJ segments. TCRdb processed the multiplex PCR reads anew with MiXCR; each CDR3 protein has one entry. The V and J calls come from TCRdb's annotation, not from the publication. The repertoire has over 500,000 distinct CDR3 sequences, around 15% of them found once; the top ten carry around 12%. Time point meaning: newly diagnosed GD, antithyroid drugs for less than 3 months. The TCR library used RNA extracted from PBMCs. This sample was also put to use in a study of T cells in Graves' hyperthyroidism and ophthalmopathy. That work adds: Blood shared most expanded thyroid clonotypes above 0.001.

The clonotype was recovered from a man younger than 35 with Graves disease. The sequenced sample was peripheral blood mononuclear cells (PBMCs), obtained at new diagnosis, from a patient treated with antithyroid drugs.

CDR3 sequence reads: CASSSPRLADNEQFF. The CDR3 DNA sequence: TGTGCCAGCAGCTCCCCACGACTAGCGGACAATGAGCAGTTCTTC. The J gene is TRBJ2-1, the V gene TRBV13; the match to TRBD2 covers 9 bases. This CDR3 region has 15 residues. V was pared by 4 bases and J by 5 bases, with 6 bases of the junction left unmatched. Per germline, CDR1 PRHDT and CDR2 FYEKMQ (reference sequence).